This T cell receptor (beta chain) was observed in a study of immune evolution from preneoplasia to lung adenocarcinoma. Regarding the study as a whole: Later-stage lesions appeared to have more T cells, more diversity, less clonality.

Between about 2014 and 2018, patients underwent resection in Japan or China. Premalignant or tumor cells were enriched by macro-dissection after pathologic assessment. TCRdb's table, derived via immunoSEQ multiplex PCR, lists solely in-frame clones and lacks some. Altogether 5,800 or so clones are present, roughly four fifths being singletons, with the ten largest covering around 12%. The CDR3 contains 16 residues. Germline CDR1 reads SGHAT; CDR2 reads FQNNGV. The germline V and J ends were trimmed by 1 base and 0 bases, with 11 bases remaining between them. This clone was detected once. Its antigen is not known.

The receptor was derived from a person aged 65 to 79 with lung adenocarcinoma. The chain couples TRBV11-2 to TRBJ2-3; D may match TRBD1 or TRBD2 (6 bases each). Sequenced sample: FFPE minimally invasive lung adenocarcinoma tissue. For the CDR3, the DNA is TGTGCCAGCAGCTTAGTAGGGGGGACTAGCACAGATACGCAGTATTTT. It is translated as CASSLVGGTSTDTQYF.